This is a list of T cell receptor beta chains from one sample in a study of shared clonotypes between healthy human individuals. Profiling relied on immunoSEQ multiplex PCR, and the TCRdb table lists in-frame clones only, not all of them. The table records roughly 2.5 million clones, just over 90% of them present only once. Sequencing was done on a sample of naive CD4+ T cells sorted from blood. The source of these receptors is a man aged 18 to 29 in good health. Both conserved end residues are part of each CDR3. D genes are given only for firm matches. Size is stated for part of the rows, as once, few or many counts, or as a class when the clone is expanded.

j_call | d_call | v_call | clone_size | cdr3_aa | cdr3_nt
TRBJ1-2 | TRBD1 | TRBV6-1 | - | CASSQIRGHGYTF | TGTGCCAGCAGCCAGATAAGGGGGCACGGCTACACCTTC
TRBJ2-5 | - | TRBV7-2 | - | CASSSYEGGAGTQYF | TGTGCCAGCAGCTCCTACGAGGGGGGAGCGGGGACCCAGTACTTC
TRBJ2-5 | - | TRBV7-2 | - | CASRLSWRETQYF | TGTGCCAGCAGACTATCGTGGAGGGAGACCCAGTACTTC
TRBJ1-1 | - | TRBV18 | - | CASSSSGAPMNTEAFF | TGTGCCAGCTCCTCATCAGGGGCCCCTATGAACACTGAAGCTTTCTTT
TRBJ2-1 | - | TRBV4-1 | - | CASSASGLSSYNEQFF | TGCGCCAGCAGCGCCAGCGGGCTGAGCTCCTACAATGAGCAGTTCTTC
TRBJ1-2 | - | TRBV5-4 | - | CASRVGTVGTLPTGGYTF | TGTGCCAGCAGAGTTGGAACCGTCGGGACCCTTCCAACGGGGGGCTACACCTTC
TRBJ1-1 | - | TRBV27 | - | CASIGRTEAFF | TGTGCCAGCATAGGAAGGACTGAAGCTTTCTTT
TRBJ2-1 | - | TRBV27 | - | CASSLFRGFPYNEQFF | TGTGCCAGCAGTTTATTTCGGGGCTTCCCCTACAATGAGCAGTTCTTC
TRBJ1-2 | TRBD1 | TRBV9 | - | CASSVQDRDTWGYTF | TGTGCCAGCAGCGTACAGGACAGGGATACGTGGGGCTACACCTTC
TRBJ1-5 | - | TRBV9 | - | CASSVDVNQPQHF | TGTGCCAGCAGCGTAGATGTGAATCAGCCCCAGCATTTT
TRBJ1-2 | - | TRBV6-1 | - | CASSNYAIGDYGYTF | TGTGCCAGCAGTAACTACGCTATAGGGGACTATGGCTACACCTTC
TRBJ2-2 | - | TRBV5-1 | - | CASSPGAPNTGELFF | TGCGCCAGCAGTCCAGGAGCCCCGAACACCGGGGAGCTGTTTTTT
TRBJ2-7 | TRBD2 | TRBV6-5 | - | CASSYSPLAGPYEQYF | TGTGCCAGCAGTTACTCACCACTAGCGGGGCCCTACGAGCAGTACTTC
TRBJ2-3 | - | TRBV5-1 | - | CASSLRSRGEVGDTQYF | TGCGCCAGCAGCTTACGCTCCCGAGGGGAAGTTGGGGATACGCAGTATTTT
TRBJ2-1 | TRBD2 | TRBV10-1 | - | CASSESSGAANEQFF | TGCGCCAGCAGTGAGAGTAGCGGGGCAGCCAATGAGCAGTTCTTC
TRBJ2-5 | TRBD2 | TRBV7-2 | few | CASSNSGRAGETQYF | TGTGCCAGCAGCAATAGCGGGAGGGCCGGGGAGACCCAGTACTTC
TRBJ2-2 | - | TRBV21-1 | - | CASSKDASGDTNTGELFF | TGTGCCAGCAGCAAAGACGCTAGCGGGGATACGAACACCGGGGAGCTGTTTTTT
TRBJ2-7 | TRBD1 | TRBV5-1 | - | CASTPGQGAFLGEQYF | TGCGCCAGCACTCCGGGACAGGGGGCTTTTTTGGGCGAGCAGTACTTC
TRBJ1-1 | - | TRBV11-2 | - | CASSAQVGGNTEAFF | TGTGCCAGCAGCGCCCAGGTGGGGGGTAACACTGAAGCTTTCTTT
TRBJ1-4 | - | TRBV30 | - | CAWKGKGANEKLFF | TGTGCCTGGAAAGGAAAGGGCGCTAATGAAAAACTGTTTTTT
TRBJ1-5 | - | TRBV19 | few | CASGAINQPQHF | TGTGCCAGCGGGGCCATCAATCAGCCCCAGCATTTT
TRBJ2-1 | TRBD2 | TRBV25-1 | - | CASSEFGGGGSYNEQFF | TGTGCCAGCAGTGAATTCGGCGGGGGGGGCTCCTACAATGAGCAGTTCTTC
TRBJ2-6 | TRBD1 | TRBV2 | - | CASRWTGSGAGANVLTF | TGTGCCAGCAGGTGGACAGGGTCGGGAGCTGGGGCCAACGTCCTGACTTTC
TRBJ1-2 | TRBD1 | TRBV5-6 | - | CASTLAGQSYGYTF | TGTGCCAGCACCTTGGCGGGACAGTCCTATGGCTACACCTTC
TRBJ1-5 | - | TRBV25-1 | - | CASRGQYGPQHF | TGTGCCAGCAGAGGACAGTACGGGCCCCAGCATTTT
TRBJ2-7 | - | TRBV18 | few | CASSPPNSYEQYF | TGTGCCAGCTCACCACCGAACTCCTACGAGCAGTACTTC
TRBJ2-5 | - | TRBV7-6 | - | CASSPGRGHLQETQYF | TGTGCCAGCAGCCCGGGCCGGGGACATTTACAAGAGACCCAGTACTTC
TRBJ1-2 | TRBD1 | TRBV5-6 | - | CASSLEGQKVLGYTF | TGTGCCAGCAGCTTGGAGGGACAGAAGGTTCTTGGCTACACCTTC
TRBJ1-6 | - | TRBV28 | - | CASSLPVRRLHF | TGTGCCAGCAGTTTACCGGTCAGACGCCTCCACTTT
TRBJ2-7 | - | TRBV1 | once | CTSSPPVRPTLQYF | TGCACCAGCAGCCCACCCGTCCGGCCTACGTTGCAGTACTTC
TRBJ2-5 | TRBD2 | TRBV10-3 | - | CAISGSSGLGETQYF | TGTGCCATCAGTGGTTCTAGCGGTTTGGGAGAGACCCAGTACTTC
TRBJ2-5 | - | TRBV27 | - | CASSSRWAAQETQYF | TGTGCCAGCAGTTCCCGCTGGGCAGCCCAGGAGACCCAGTACTTC
TRBJ2-5 | - | TRBV15 | - | CATSREGGIPETQYF | TGTGCCACCAGCAGAGAAGGAGGAATCCCAGAGACCCAGTACTTC
TRBJ1-4 | - | TRBV6-5 | - | CASSRRSEKLFF | TGTGCCAGCAGCCGTCGGTCCGAAAAACTGTTTTTT
TRBJ1-2 | - | TRBV30 | - | CAWSVQGIGYTF | TGTGCCTGGAGTGTACAAGGGATTGGCTACACCTTC
TRBJ1-1 | - | TRBV7-6 | - | CASRSLVGDTEAFF | TGTGCCAGCAGATCCCTAGTAGGGGATACTGAAGCTTTCTTT
TRBJ1-4 | TRBD1 | TRBV2 | - | CASSEAGTANEKLFF | TGTGCCAGCAGTGAAGCGGGGACAGCTAATGAAAAACTGTTTTTT
TRBJ1-1 | - | TRBV19 | - | CASSIQLVSGAGNTEAFF | TGTGCCAGTAGTATTCAGCTCGTTTCTGGGGCAGGGAACACTGAAGCTTTCTTT
TRBJ2-7 | - | TRBV10-3 | - | CAIQAGSGYEQYF | TGTGCCATTCAGGCAGGGTCTGGCTACGAGCAGTACTTC